A single sample gave rise to the 30 T cell receptor beta chains below, sequenced in a study of cytomegalovirus exposure and HLA in healthy donors. In the PCR, 60 Vbeta and 13 Jbeta primers were used. The assay was immunoSEQ multiplex PCR, and TCRdb's table has in-frame clones only and misses some. The sample lists approximately 89,000 clones; around four fifths were seen once. The sample was PBMCs. These receptor sequences come from a male donor in good health and CMV-seronegative.

The chain links TRBV28 to TRBJ1-5; a possible D gene is TRBD1 (6 bases). The germline V gene encodes CDR1 MDHEN and CDR2 SYDVKM. The CDR3 is 14 amino acids. V was cut by 5 bases and J by 0 bases, with 8 bases left in between. CDR3 nucleotides: TGTGCCAGCAGTGGACAGTATAGCAATCAGCCCCAGCATTTT. Translated, it gives CASSGQYSNQPQHF.

V usage is TRBV28 and J usage is TRBJ2-5; the D gene is possibly TRBD2 (5 bases). The J call may be incorrect, as the DNA end agrees better with TRBJ2-7. Germline lookup yields CDR1 MDHEN and CDR2 SYDVKM. CDR3 length: 14 amino acids. CDR3 sequence: CASTAGGVTYEQYF. CDR3 nucleotide sequence: TGTGCCAGCACCGCCGGAGGAGTCACCTACGAGCAGTACTTC.

V usage is TRBV10-2 and J usage is TRBJ2-3; 11 nucleotides align to TRBD2. J lost 5 bases, V lost 7 bases, and 2 bases had no gene match. This CDR3 has 13 residues. Germline assignment: CDR1 WSHSY and CDR2 SAAADI. The CDR3 nucleotides read TGCGCCAGCAAACTAGCGGGAGAAGATACGCAGTATTTT. It encodes CASKLAGEDTQYF.

This clone was seen a handful of times. V and J are TRBV19 and TRBJ2-7, with TRBD1 identical over 11 bases. The V segment lost 6 bases and the J segment 4 bases; nucleotides outside the gene matches: 8. Germline V lookup: CDR1 LNHDA, CDR2 SQIVND (reference sequence). The CDR3 length is 15 residues. CDR3 in amino acids: CASSEAGTGGYEQYF. The DNA for the CDR3 is TGTGCCAGTAGCGAGGCCGGGACAGGGGGATACGAGCAGTACTTC. The whole variable domain, remainder taken from reference TRBV19 and TRBJ2-7, is DGGITQSPKYLFRKEGQNVTLSCEQNLNHDAMYWYRQDPGQGLRLIYYSQIVNDFQKGDIAEGYSVSREKKESFPLTVTSAQKNPTAFYLCASSEAGTGGYEQYFGPGTRLTVT.

This clone turned up a few times. CDR3 protein: CASSDSTSGGDTQYF. In DNA, the CDR3 is TGTGCCAGCAGTGACTCGACTAGCGGGGGGGATACGCAGTATTTT. The genes are TRBV6-4 and TRBJ2-3, with TRBD2 matching over 13 bases. Germline values: CDR1 MRHNA, CDR2 SNTAGT. This CDR3 has 15 residues. Trimming took 0 bases from V and 6 from J; bases not matched to a gene: 0.

This rearrangement joins TRBV7-3 to TRBJ2-4; TRBD2 aligns across 15 bases. The germline V gene encodes CDR1 SGHTA and CDR2 FQGTGA. The J segment lost 2 bases and the V segment lost 4 bases, leaving 3 bases of the junction unmatched. CDR3 length equals 17 residues. This chain's CDR3 is CASSSGLAGGTKNIQYF. DNA of the CDR3: TGTGCCAGCAGCTCCGGACTAGCGGGGGGGACCAAAAACATTCAGTACTTC. The whole variable domain, filled in from reference TRBV7-3 and TRBJ2-4, reads GAGVSQTPSNKVTEKGKYVELRCDPISGHTALYWYRQSLGQGPEFLIYFQGTGAADDSGLPNDRFFAVRPEGSVSTLKIQRTERGDSAVYLCASSSGLAGGTKNIQYFGAGTRLSVL.

CDR3 coding DNA: TGTGCCAGCAGCCCACAGGGTTCGGGTGAAAAACTGTTTTTT. It yields the protein CASSPQGSGEKLFF. The gene calls are TRBV7-8 and TRBJ1-4; perhaps TRBD1 as D (6 bases). This CDR3 comprises 14 residues. V was cut by 5 bases and J by 7 bases, with 14 bases left in between. Germline lookup yields CDR1 SGHVS and CDR2 FQNEAQ.

The chain uses TRBV4-1 and TRBJ1-1; TRBD1 might be the D (5 bases). The CDR3 runs to 15 residues. Germline CDR1 and CDR2: MGHRA and YSYEKL. The V gene lost 0 bases and the J gene lost 11 bases, with 19 bases spanning the gap. CDR3 nucleotides: TGCGCCAGCAGCCAAGATCGGGGGACCTATATTGGGGCTTTCTTT. Its translation: CASSQDRGTYIGAFF.

The chain joins TRBV18 to TRBJ1-3; D possibly corresponds to TRBD1 (5 bases). Germline CDR1 and CDR2: KGHSH and LQKENI. Trimming took off 3 bases at V and 2 bases at J, with 8 bases between the two ends. CDR3 size: 14 residues. DNA of the CDR3: TGTGCCAGCTCACCCGACAGTGCTGGAAACACCATATATTTT. This codes for CASSPDSAGNTIYF.

For the CDR3, the DNA is TGCGCCAGCAGCCTGACAGACAGGACCTATGGCTACACCTTC. It translates to CASSLTDRTYGYTF. The genes are TRBV4-3 and TRBJ1-2; possible D gene TRBD1, 6 bases. Trimming stripped 4 bases from V and 4 bases from J, with 13 bases between. The germline CDR1 and CDR2 sequences are LGHNA and YSLEER. The CDR3 runs 14 residues.

The chain uses TRBV10-3 and TRBJ2-5, with a tentative D call TRBD2 (6 bases). Germline V gene lookup returns CDR1 ENHRY and CDR2 SYGVKD. CDR3 length: 15 residues. The V gene lost 4 bases and the J gene lost 0 bases, with 12 bases spanning the gap. For the CDR3, the DNA is TGTGCCATCAGTGCTGGCGGGGACTACCAAGAGACCCAGTACTTC. Its translation: CAISAGGDYQETQYF.

V and J are TRBV29-1 and TRBJ1-2; the D gene is possibly TRBD1 (6 bases). The germline gives CDR1 SQVTM, CDR2 ANQGSEA. Trimming shortened V by 6 bases and J by 2 bases, and 10 bases separated the two germline ends. The CDR3 extends over 12 amino acids. The CDR3 nucleotides read TGCAGCGTCGCCGACAGGAACTATGGCTACACCTTC. This sequence encodes CSVADRNYGYTF. The variable domain in full, with the rest retrieved from reference TRBV29-1 and TRBJ1-2, is SAVISQKPSRDICQRGTSLTIQCQVDSQVTMMFWYRQQPGQSLTLIATANQGSEATYESGFVIDKFPISRPNLTFSTLTVSNMSPEDSSIYLCSVADRNYGYTFGSGTRLTVV.

The chain has TRBV28 and TRBJ1-5, with D possibly matching TRBD1 (5 bases). Per germline, CDR1 MDHEN and CDR2 SYDVKM. V was clipped by 6 bases and J by 0 bases, with 12 bases between them. The CDR3 length is 15 residues. CDR3 bases: TGTGCCAGCAGGCCAGGGATATTTAGCAATCAGCCCCAGCATTTT. Amino acid sequence: CASRPGIFSNQPQHF.

The chain combines TRBV13 with TRBJ1-3; possibly TRBD1 for D (5 bases). Germline CDR1 PRHDT, CDR2 FYEKMQ (reference sequence). CDR3 length equals 17 residues. Trimming removed 5 bases at V and 0 bases at J, with 17 bases between. CDR3 region: CASSLRPGGASGNTIYF. The CDR3 nucleotides are TGTGCCAGCAGCCTCCGACCCGGTGGGGCCTCTGGAAACACCATATATTTT. The whole variable domain, filled in from reference TRBV13 and TRBJ1-3, reads AAGVIQSPRHLIKEKRETATLKCYPIPRHDTVYWYQQGPGQDPQFLISFYEKMQSDKGSIPDRFSAQQFSDYHSELNMSSLELGDSALYFCASSLRPGGASGNTIYFGEGSWLTVV.

The sample holds a few counts of this clone. V is TRBV6-1 and J is TRBJ1-2, with D tentatively TRBD1 (5 bases). V was cut by 0 bases and J by 3 bases, with 14 bases left in between. Per germline, CDR1 MNHNS and CDR2 SASEGT. The CDR3 runs 16 residues. Written as DNA, the CDR3 is TGTGCCAGCAGTGAAGCCGGGGGGACGGGGTACTATGGCTACACCTTC. Residues: CASSEAGGTGYYGYTF.

The rearrangement joins TRBV11-1 to TRBJ1-1; TRBD1 is a possible D gene (6 bases). CDR1 is SGHAT, CDR2 FQDESV, per germline (reference sequence). The CDR3 is 14 residues long. The V gene lost 1 base and the J gene lost 1 base, with 7 bases spanning the gap. The CDR3 sequence is CASSLGTENTEAFF. The CDR3 DNA reads TGTGCCAGCAGCTTAGGGACAGAGAACACTGAAGCTTTCTTT.

The J gene is TRBJ1-2, the V gene TRBV27, with D possibly matching TRBD1 (5 bases). The germline V gene encodes CDR1 MNHEY and CDR2 SMNVEV (reference sequence). The CDR3 length is 18 residues. The V end was cut by 4 bases, the J end by 2 bases, with 23 bases between. The CDR3 DNA follows: TGTGCCAGCAGTTCCCTAATTACCCGCGGGACGGTAAACTATGGCTACACCTTC. Its translation is CASSSLITRGTVNYGYTF.

This clone has a handful of counts. The chain is built from TRBV19 and TRBJ2-3; tentative D call: TRBD1 (6 bases). The CDR3 consists of 14 residues. The V end was cut by 3 bases, the J end by 7 bases, with 14 bases between. Germline CDR1 and CDR2: LNHDA and SQIVND (reference sequence). The CDR3 loop is CASSMASRGNTQYF. In nucleotides, the CDR3 is TGTGCCAGTAGTATGGCATCTAGGGGGAATACGCAGTATTTT.

This clone was detected a few times. The gene calls are TRBV5-4 and TRBJ2-1; maybe TRBD2 (6 bases). The CDR3 is 15 residues long. Looked up from germline, CDR1 is SGHNT and CDR2 is YYREEE (reference sequence). The ends were cut back, 4 bases at V and 0 bases at J, with 11 bases in the middle. The CDR3 loop is CASSGGSGSYNEQFF. CDR3 DNA sequence: TGTGCCAGCAGCGGGGGTAGCGGCTCCTACAATGAGCAGTTCTTC.

This chain uses TRBV19 with TRBJ1-5, with D maybe TRBD1 (5 bases). Looked up from germline, CDR1 is LNHDA and CDR2 is SQIVND (reference sequence). V was clipped by 6 bases and J by 0 bases, with 12 bases between them. The CDR3 runs to 15 residues. CDR3 sequence: CASRMGEGSNQPQHF. CDR3 nucleotide sequence: TGTGCCAGTAGGATGGGGGAGGGTAGCAATCAGCCCCAGCATTTT. Filled out from reference TRBV19 and TRBJ1-5, the complete variable domain reads DGGITQSPKYLFRKEGQNVTLSCEQNLNHDAMYWYRQDPGQGLRLIYYSQIVNDFQKGDIAEGYSVSREKKESFPLTVTSAQKNPTAFYLCASRMGEGSNQPQHFGDGTRLSIL.

The rearrangement uses TRBV5-1 and TRBJ1-3, with D possibly TRBD1 on 6 matching bases. CDR3 length: 16 amino acids. Germline CDR1 SGHRS, CDR2 YFSETQ. Trimming stripped 0 bases from V and 2 bases from J, with 12 bases between. The CDR3 loop reads CASSLDTGNTGNTIYF. In DNA, the CDR3 is TGCGCCAGCAGCTTGGATACAGGGAATACTGGAAACACCATATATTTT.

The DNA of the CDR3 is TGTGCCAGCAGTGAAGAAGGGACAGGTATTAGCAATCAGCCCCAGCATTTT. Translating gives CASSEEGTGISNQPQHF. This chain uses TRBV6-1 with TRBJ1-5; 8 nucleotides align to TRBD1. Germline-derived CDR1 and CDR2 are MNHNS and SASEGT. This CDR3 has 17 residues. V trimming: 1 base; J trimming: 0 bases; junction bases outside the gene matches: 5.

This clone was counted between two and nine times. This chain uses TRBV6-4 with TRBJ2-3; 8 bases are shared with TRBD2. Germline V gene data show CDR1 as MRHNA and CDR2 as SNTAGT. This CDR3 has 15 amino acids. V lost 4 bases and J lost 4; bases outside the gene matches: 7. Here the CDR3 reads CASSVGAGVADTQYF. CDR3 coding DNA: TGTGCCAGCAGTGTCGGAGCGGGGGTTGCAGATACGCAGTATTTT.

The rearrangement joins TRBV7-2 to TRBJ2-2; 8 nucleotides match TRBD2. CDR3 length equals 16 residues. Losses at the gene ends were 1 base for V and 4 bases for J; bases not matched to a gene: 5. Germline CDR1 SGHTA, CDR2 FQGNSA. CDR3 bases: TGTGCCAGCAGCTTAGTCGGGGGGGCTCGCACCGGGGAGCTGTTTTTT. Protein: CASSLVGGARTGELFF. Based on the CDR3 plus reference TRBV7-2 and TRBJ2-2, the full variable domain is GAGVSQSPSNKVTEKGKDVELRCDPISGHTALYWYRQSLGQGLEFLIYFQGNSAPDKSGLPSDRFSAERTGGSVSTLTIQRTQQEDSAVYLCASSLVGGARTGELFFGEGSRLTVL.

This clone showed up just once. This chain links TRBV7-9 with TRBJ2-2; weak D call: TRBD1 (5 bases). Germline V lookup: CDR1 SEHNR, CDR2 FQNEAQ (reference sequence). The CDR3 is 18 residues long. V was cut by 1 base and J by 0 bases, with 15 bases left in between. CDR3 nucleotides: TGTGCCAGCAGCTTAGTCCTCTCCTGGGGCTCGAACACCGGGGAGCTGTTTTTT. It codes for CASSLVLSWGSNTGELFF.

This sequence joins TRBV19 and TRBJ2-2; the match to TRBD1 covers 12 bases. Germline V gives CDR1 LNHDA, CDR2 SQIVND (reference sequence). The CDR3 spans 17 residues. Trimming cost V 7 bases and J 5 bases; bases outside gene matches: 11. CDR3 amino acids: CASTPRGQGARTGELFF. In DNA, the CDR3 is TGTGCCAGTACCCCTAGGGGACAGGGGGCCCGAACCGGGGAGCTGTTTTTT.

This clone was recorded only once. J is TRBJ2-7 and V is TRBV7-2, with D tentatively TRBD2 (5 bases). V was clipped by 0 bases and J by 3 bases, with 18 bases between them. The CDR3 sequence is 17 residues long. In germline, CDR1 is SGHTA, CDR2 FQGNSA. The DNA for the CDR3 is TGTGCCAGCAGCTTAGCCCCTTTGGTGGCGGGCGGCTACGAGCAGTACTTC. Its translation: CASSLAPLVAGGYEQYF.

CDR3 bases: TGTGCCAGCAGCTCCGGGAACACCGGGGAGCTGTTTTTT. This sequence encodes CASSSGNTGELFF. This chain connects TRBV7-3 to TRBJ2-2, with D unclear. Germline V gene data show CDR1 as SGHTA and CDR2 as FQGTGA. The CDR3 is 13 residues long. Trimming cost V 4 bases and J 1 base, with 4 bases left between them. Filled out from reference TRBV7-3 and TRBJ2-2, the complete variable domain reads GAGVSQTPSNKVTEKGKYVELRCDPISGHTALYWYRQSLGQGPEFLIYFQGTGAADDSGLPNDRFFAVRPEGSVSTLKIQRTERGDSAVYLCASSSGNTGELFFGEGSRLTVL.

This clone was detected once. This chain links TRBV7-2 with TRBJ1-2, with TRBD1 matching 7 bases. The CDR3 extends over 17 amino acids. The germline V gene has CDR1 SGHTA and CDR2 FQGNSA. Trimming removed 3 bases from V and 1 base from J; junction bases left unmatched: 11. CDR3 region: CASSLGDRKPHNYGYTF. CDR3 nucleotides: TGTGCCAGCAGCTTGGGGGACAGAAAACCGCATAACTATGGCTACACCTTC.

The chain couples TRBV7-2 to TRBJ2-7; 7 nucleotides match TRBD1. Germline V gene lookup returns CDR1 SGHTA and CDR2 FQGNSA. The CDR3 loop spans 14 amino acids. The V segment lost 4 bases and the J segment 1 base; nucleotides outside the gene matches: 4. The CDR3 region is CASSSWTGSYEQYF. The CDR3 DNA sequence: TGTGCCAGCAGCTCCTGGACAGGTTCCTACGAGCAGTACTTC.